Given below is one T cell receptor (beta chain) in context. Antigen unknown. This CDR3 region has 16 residues. Germline V gene data show CDR1 as ENHRY and CDR2 as SYGVKD. Trimming shortened V by 4 bases and J by 5 bases, and 20 bases separated the two germline ends. This entry comes from a study of glioma-infiltrating T cells after dendritic cell vaccination. Findings and limits, study-wide: Longer survival after dendritic cell vaccination followed higher pretreatment TIL content.

The data were produced by immunoSEQ multiplex PCR, yet TCRdb's version contains in-frame clones alone and is incomplete. Here the sample spans approximately 48,000 clones, approximately 90% being singletons. The time point was: after dendritic cell vaccination, including at tumor progression/relapse. PBMC sampling occurred before vaccination, two weeks after the third dose, and at progression. The source is a human donor with glioblastoma. Sequences were derived from blood, sampled after dendritic cell vaccination. V and J are TRBV10-3 and TRBJ1-1; possibly TRBD1 for D (6 bases). CDR3 protein: CAISGTSGGANTEAFF. CDR3 sequence (DNA): TGTGCCATCAGTGGGACAAGTGGGGGGGCCAATACTGAAGCTTTCTTT.